This T cell receptor (beta chain) was captured in a study of HIV-infected patients and healthy controls. TCRdb processed the 5' RACE reads anew with MiXCR; each CDR3 protein has one entry. The repertoire holds roughly 68,000 distinct CDR3 sequences, with roughly 21% as singletons. The germline V gene encodes CDR1 MNHEY and CDR2 SVGAGI. Trimming cost V 1 base and J 3 bases, with 16 bases left between them. The CDR3 covers 16 residues. The receptor comes from a human donor in good health. The chain combines TRBV6-5 with TRBJ2-7; TRBD1 or TRBD2 may be the D gene (5 bases each). Sequencing input: CD4+ T cells from blood. CDR3 bases: TGTGCCAGCAGTTACTATTATGGGGGAATAAACTACGAGCAGTACTTC. Protein product: CASSYYYGGINYEQYF.